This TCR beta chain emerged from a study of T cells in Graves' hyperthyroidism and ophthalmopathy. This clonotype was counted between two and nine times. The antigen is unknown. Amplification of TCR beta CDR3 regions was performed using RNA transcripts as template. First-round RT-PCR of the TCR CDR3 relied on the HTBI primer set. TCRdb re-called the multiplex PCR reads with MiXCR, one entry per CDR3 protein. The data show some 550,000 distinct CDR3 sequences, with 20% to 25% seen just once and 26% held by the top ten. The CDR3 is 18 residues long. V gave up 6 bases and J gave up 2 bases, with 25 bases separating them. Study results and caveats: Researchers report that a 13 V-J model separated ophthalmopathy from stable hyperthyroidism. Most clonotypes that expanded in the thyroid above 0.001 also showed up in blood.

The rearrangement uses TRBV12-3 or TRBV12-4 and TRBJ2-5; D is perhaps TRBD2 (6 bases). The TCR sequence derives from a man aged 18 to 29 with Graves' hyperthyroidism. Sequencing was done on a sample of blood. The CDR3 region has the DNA TGTGCCAGCAGCCCGCGGGGCGGTAACAGTTTTTTTCAAGAGACCCAGTACTTC. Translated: CASSPRGGNSFFQETQYF.